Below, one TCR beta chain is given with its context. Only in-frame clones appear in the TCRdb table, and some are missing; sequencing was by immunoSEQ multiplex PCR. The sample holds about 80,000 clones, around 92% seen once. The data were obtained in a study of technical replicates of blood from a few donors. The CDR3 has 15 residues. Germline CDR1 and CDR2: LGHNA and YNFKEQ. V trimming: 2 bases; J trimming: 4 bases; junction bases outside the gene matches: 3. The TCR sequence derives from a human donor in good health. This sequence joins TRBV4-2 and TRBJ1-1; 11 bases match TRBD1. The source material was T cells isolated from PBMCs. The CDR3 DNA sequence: TGTGCCAGCAGCCAACCCGGGACAGGGGGCACTGAAGCTTTCTTT. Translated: CASSQPGTGGTEAFF.